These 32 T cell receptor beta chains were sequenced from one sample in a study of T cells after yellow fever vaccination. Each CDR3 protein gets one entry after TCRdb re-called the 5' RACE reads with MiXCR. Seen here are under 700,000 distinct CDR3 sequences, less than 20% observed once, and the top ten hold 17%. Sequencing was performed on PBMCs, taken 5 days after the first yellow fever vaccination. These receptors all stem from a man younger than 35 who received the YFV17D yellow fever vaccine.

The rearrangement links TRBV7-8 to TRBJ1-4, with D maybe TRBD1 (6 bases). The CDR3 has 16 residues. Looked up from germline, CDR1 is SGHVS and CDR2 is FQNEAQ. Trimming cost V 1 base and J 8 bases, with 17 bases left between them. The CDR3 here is CASSLGGHYGHEKLFF. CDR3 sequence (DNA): TGTGCCAGCAGCTTAGGGGGGCATTACGGTCACGAAAAACTGTTTTTT.

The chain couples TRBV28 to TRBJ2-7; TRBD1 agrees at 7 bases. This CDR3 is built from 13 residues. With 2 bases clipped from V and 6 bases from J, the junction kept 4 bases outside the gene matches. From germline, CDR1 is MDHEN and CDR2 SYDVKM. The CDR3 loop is CASSLKGAVEQYV. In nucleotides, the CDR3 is TGTGCCAGCAGTTTAAAGGGGGCGGTCGAGCAGTACGTC.

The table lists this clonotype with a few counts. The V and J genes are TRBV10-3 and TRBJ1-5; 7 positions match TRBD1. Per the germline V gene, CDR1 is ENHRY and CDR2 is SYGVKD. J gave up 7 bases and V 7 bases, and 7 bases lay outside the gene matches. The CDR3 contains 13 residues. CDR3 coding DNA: TGTGCCATCACCACAGGGGTTGGACAGCCCCAGCATTTT. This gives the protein CAITTGVGQPQHF.

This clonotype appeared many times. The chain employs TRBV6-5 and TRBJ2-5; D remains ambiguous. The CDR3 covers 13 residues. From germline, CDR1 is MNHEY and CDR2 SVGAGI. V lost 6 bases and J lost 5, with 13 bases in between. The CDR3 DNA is TGTGCCAGCAGCTACGGTGGTGGGGAGACCCAGTACTTC. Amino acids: CASSYGGGETQYF.

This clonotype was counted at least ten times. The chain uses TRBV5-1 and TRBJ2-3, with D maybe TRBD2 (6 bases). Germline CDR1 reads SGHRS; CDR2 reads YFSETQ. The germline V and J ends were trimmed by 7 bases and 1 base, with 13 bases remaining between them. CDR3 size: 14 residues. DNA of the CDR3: TGCGCCAGCGCCTCGGACTATCGCACAGATACGCAGTATTTT. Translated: CASASDYRTDTQYF.

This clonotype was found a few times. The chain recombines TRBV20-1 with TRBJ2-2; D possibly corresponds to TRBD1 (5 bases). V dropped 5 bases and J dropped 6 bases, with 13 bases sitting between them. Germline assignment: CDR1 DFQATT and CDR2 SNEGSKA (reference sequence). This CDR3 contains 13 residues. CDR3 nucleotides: TGCAGTGCTTTTTACAGGACCCCCGGGGAGCTGTTTTTT. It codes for CSAFYRTPGELFF.

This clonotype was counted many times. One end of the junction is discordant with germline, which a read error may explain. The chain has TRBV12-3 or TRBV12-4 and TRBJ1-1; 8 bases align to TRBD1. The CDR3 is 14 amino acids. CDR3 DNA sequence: TGCGCCAGCAGCCTTCAGGGGGCGAACACTGAAGCTTTCTTT. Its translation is CASSLQGANTEAFF.

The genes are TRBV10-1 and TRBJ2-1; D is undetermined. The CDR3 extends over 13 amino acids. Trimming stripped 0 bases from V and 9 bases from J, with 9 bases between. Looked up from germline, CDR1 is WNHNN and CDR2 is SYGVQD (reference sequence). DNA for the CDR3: TGCGCCAGCAGTGAGTCGGCCCTAGGTGAGCAGTTCTTC. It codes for CASSESALGEQFF.

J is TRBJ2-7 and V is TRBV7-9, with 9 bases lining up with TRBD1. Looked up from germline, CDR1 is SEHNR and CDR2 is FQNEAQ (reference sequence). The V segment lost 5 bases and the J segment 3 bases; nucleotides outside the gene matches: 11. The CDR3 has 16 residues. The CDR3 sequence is CASSQWTGASFYEQYF. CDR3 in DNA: TGTGCCAGCAGCCAGTGGACAGGGGCCAGCTTCTACGAGCAGTACTTC.

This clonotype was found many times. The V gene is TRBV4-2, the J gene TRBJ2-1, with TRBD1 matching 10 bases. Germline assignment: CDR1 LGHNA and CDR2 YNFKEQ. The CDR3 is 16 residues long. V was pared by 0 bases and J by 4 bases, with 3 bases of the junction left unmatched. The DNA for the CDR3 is TGTGCCAGCAGCCAAGATCGGGACAGGGGTTACAATGAGCAGTTCTTC. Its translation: CASSQDRDRGYNEQFF.

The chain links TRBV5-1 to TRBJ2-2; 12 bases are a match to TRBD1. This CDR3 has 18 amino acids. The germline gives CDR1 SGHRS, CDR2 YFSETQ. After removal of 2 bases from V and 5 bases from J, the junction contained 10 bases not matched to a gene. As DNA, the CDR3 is TGCGCCAGCAGCTTTGACGGGACAGGGGGCCGGAGAACCGGGGAGCTGTTTTTT. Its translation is CASSFDGTGGRRTGELFF.

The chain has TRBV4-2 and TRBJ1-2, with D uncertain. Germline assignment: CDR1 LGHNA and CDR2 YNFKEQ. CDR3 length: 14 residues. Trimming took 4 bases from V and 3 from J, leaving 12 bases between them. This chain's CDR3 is CASSPNRFYYGYTF. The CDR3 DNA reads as TGTGCCAGCAGCCCGAACCGATTCTACTATGGCTACACCTTC.

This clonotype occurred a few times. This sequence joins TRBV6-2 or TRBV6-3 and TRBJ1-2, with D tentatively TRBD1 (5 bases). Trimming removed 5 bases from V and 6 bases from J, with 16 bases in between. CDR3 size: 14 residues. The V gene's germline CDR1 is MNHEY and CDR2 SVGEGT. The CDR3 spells CASSPLTGRNGYTF. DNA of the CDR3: TGTGCCAGCAGTCCTCTCACAGGTCGGAATGGCTACACCTTC.

The CDR3 is CASSTRTGGPLETQYF. DNA for the CDR3: TGTGCCAGCAGCACCCGGACAGGGGGCCCCTTGGAGACCCAGTACTTC. The V and J genes are TRBV5-6 and TRBJ2-5; 11 bases fit TRBD1. CDR3 length equals 16 residues. After removal of 4 bases from V and 5 bases from J, the junction contained 10 bases not matched to a gene. Germline values: CDR1 SGHDT, CDR2 YYEEEE. The full variable domain, rest sourced from reference TRBV5-6 and TRBJ2-5, is DAGVTQSPTHLIKTRGQQVTLRCSPKSGHDTVSWYQQALGQGPQFIFQYYEEEERQRGNFPDRFSGHQFPNYSSELNVNALLLGDSALYLCASSTRTGGPLETQYFGPGTRLLVL.

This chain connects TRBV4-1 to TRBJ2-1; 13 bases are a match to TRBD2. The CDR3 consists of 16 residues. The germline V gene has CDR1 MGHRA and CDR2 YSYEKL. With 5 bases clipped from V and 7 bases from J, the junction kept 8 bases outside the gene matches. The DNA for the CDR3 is TGCGCCAGCAGCGACCCGACTAGCGGGGGGTGGAATGAGCAGTTCTTC. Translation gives CASSDPTSGGWNEQFF.

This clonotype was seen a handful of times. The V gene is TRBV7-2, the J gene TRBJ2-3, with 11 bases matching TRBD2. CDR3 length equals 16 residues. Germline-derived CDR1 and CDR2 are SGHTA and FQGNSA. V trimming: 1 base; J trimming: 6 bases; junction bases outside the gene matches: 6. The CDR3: CASSLGVAGGRDTQYF. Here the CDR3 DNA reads TGTGCCAGCAGCTTAGGTGTAGCGGGGGGGCGGGATACGCAGTATTTT.

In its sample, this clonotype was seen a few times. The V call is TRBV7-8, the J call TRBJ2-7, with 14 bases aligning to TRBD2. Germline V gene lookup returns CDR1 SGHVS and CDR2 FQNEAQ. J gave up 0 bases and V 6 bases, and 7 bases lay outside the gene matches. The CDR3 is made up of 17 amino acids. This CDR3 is CASSRGLAGDRSYEQYV. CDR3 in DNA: TGTGCCAGCAGTCGGGGACTAGCGGGGGATCGCTCCTACGAGCAGTACGTC.

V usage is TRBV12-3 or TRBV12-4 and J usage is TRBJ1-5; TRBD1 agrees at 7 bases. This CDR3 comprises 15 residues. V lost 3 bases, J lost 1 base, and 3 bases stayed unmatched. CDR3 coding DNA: TGTGCCAGCAGTTTCGGGACAGCAAGCAATCAGCCCCAGCATTTT. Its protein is CASSFGTASNQPQHF.

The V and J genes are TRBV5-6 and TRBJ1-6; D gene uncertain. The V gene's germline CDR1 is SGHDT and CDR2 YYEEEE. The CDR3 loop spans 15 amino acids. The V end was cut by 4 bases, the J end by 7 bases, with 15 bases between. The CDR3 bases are TGTGCCAGCAGCCGCGGGGTGGCGGCAAATTCACCCCTCCACTTT. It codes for CASSRGVAANSPLHF.

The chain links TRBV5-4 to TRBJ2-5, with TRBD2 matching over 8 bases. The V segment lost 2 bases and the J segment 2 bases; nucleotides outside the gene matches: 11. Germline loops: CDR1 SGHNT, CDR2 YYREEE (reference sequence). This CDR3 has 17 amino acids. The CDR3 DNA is TGTGCCAGCAGCTTTGGGAGTTGGCGGGGGGAACAAGAGACCCAGTACTTC. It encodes CASSFGSWRGEQETQYF. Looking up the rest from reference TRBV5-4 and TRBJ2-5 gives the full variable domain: ETGVTQSPTHLIKTRGQQVTLRCSSQSGHNTVSWYQQALGQGPQFIFQYYREEENGRGNFPPRFSGLQFPNYSSELNVNALELDDSALYLCASSFGSWRGEQETQYFGPGTRLLVL.

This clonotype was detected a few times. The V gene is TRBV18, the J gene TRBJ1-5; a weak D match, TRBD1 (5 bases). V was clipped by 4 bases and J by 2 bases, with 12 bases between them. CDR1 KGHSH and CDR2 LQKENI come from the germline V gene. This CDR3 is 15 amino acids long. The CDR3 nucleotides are TGTGCCAGCTCACTTTACCGGGACGGCAATCAGCCCCAGCATTTT. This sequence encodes CASSLYRDGNQPQHF.

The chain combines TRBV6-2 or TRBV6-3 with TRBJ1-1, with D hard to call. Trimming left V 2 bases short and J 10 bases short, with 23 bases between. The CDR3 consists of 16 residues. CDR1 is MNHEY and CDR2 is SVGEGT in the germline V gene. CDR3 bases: TGTGCCAGCAGTTACGCCCTCTCCGAAATGGCTTTGGGAGCTTTCTTT. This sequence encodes CASSYALSEMALGAFF.

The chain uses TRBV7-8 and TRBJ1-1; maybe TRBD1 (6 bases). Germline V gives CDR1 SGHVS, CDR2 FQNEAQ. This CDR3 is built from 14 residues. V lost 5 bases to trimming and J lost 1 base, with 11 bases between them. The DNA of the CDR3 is TGTGCCAGCAGCGTCAGCAGGGGGAACACTGAAGCTTTCTTT. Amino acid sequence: CASSVSRGNTEAFF.

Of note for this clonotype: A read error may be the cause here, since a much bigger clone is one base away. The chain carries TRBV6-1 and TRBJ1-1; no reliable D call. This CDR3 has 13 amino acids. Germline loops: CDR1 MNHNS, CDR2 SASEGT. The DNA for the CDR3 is TGTGCCAGCAGTGAATTCGGCAACGGTAAAGCTTTATTT. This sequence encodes CASSEFGNGKALF.

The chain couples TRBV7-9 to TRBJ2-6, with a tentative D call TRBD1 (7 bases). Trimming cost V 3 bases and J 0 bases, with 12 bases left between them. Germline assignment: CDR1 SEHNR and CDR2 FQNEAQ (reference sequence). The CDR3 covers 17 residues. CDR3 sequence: CASSFPQGGSGANVLTF. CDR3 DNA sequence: TGTGCCAGCAGCTTCCCCCAGGGGGGCTCTGGGGCCAACGTCCTGACTTTC.

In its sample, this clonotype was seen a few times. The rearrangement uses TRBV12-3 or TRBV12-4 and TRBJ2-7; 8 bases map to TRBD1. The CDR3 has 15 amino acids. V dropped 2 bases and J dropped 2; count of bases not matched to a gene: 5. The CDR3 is CASSLRTGYPYEQYF. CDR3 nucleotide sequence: TGTGCCAGCAGTTTAAGGACAGGGTATCCCTACGAGCAGTACTTC.

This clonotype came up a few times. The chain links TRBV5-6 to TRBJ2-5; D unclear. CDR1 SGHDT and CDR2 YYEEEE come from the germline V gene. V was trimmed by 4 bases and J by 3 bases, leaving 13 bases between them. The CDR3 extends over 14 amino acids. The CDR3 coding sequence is TGTGCCAGCAGCCTCGGAGAAGAAGAAGAGACCCAGTACTTC. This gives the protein CASSLGEEEETQYF.

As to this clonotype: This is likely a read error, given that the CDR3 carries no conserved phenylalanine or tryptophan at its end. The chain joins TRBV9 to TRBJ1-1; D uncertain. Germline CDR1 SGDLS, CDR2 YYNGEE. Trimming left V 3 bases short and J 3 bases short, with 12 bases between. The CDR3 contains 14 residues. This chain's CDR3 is CASSAYGRHTEAFY. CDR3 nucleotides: TGTGCCAGCAGCGCCTACGGCAGGCACACTGAAGCTTTCTAT.

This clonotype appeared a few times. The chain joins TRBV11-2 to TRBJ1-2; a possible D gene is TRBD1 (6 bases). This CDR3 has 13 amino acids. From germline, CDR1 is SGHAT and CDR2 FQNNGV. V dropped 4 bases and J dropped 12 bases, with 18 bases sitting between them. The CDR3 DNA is TGTGCCAGCAGCTCTTCGGGGGGGGGCGGAGACACCTTC. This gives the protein CASSSSGGGGDTF.

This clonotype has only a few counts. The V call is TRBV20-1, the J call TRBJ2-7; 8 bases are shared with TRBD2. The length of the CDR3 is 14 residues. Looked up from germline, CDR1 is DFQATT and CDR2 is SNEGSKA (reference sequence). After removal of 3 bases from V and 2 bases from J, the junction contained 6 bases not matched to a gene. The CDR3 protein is CSASGGTRTYEQYF. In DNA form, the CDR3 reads TGCAGTGCTAGCGGTGGGACTAGAACCTACGAGCAGTACTTC.

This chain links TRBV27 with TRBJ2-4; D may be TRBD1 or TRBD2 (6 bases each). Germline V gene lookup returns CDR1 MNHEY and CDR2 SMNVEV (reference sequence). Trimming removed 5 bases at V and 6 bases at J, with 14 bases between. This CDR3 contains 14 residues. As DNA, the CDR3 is TGTGCCAGCAGTAACCTGGGGGGCGTAAACATTCAGTACTTC. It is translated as CASSNLGGVNIQYF.

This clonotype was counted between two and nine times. Here the CDR3 reads CASSWQIGELFF. The CDR3 DNA reads TGTGCCAGCAGCTGGCAGATAGGGGAGCTGTTTTTT. The chain combines TRBV7-2 with TRBJ2-2; D not certain. Germline loops: CDR1 SGHTA, CDR2 FQGNSA. Trimming shortened V by 4 bases and J by 8 bases, and 8 bases separated the two germline ends. This CDR3 spans 12 amino acids.